Listed here is a single T cell receptor (beta chain). This sample stems from a study of PD-L1 blockade in urothelial cancer. Study-level information: T cell content in blood samples showed a median of around 140,000.

Time point here: pretreatment peripheral blood. Data came from immunoSEQ multiplex PCR; TCRdb stores just in-frame clones and leaves some out. This sample carries around 100,000 clones, 80% to 90% of them seen once, and the ten largest clones take about 2%. Germline loops: CDR1 LNHNV, CDR2 YYDKDF (reference sequence). V lost 3 bases and J lost 5, with 13 bases in between. The CDR3 contains 14 residues. The chain joins TRBV15 to TRBJ1-1; maybe TRBD1 (6 bases). Source: PBMCs, taken around atezolizumab (anti-PD-L1) treatment. This TCR derives from a man aged 60 to 75 with urothelial cancer. The CDR3 protein is CATSRRQGKTEAFF. The CDR3 DNA follows: TGTGCCACCAGCAGGAGGCAGGGGAAAACTGAAGCTTTCTTT.